This passage covers 32 T cell receptor beta chains from one sample sequenced in a study of human T cells and chemical hapten exposure. TCRdb independently ran MiXCR on the RACE reads; one entry per CDR3 protein. This table has approximately 77,000 distinct CDR3 sequences, approximately 14% appearing once. Time point in this sample: pre-sensitization, week 0. Treatment noted: therapeutic diphenylcyclopropenone sensitization with weekly scalp DPC. The input for sequencing was whole blood, taken in connection with sensitization to the hapten diphenylcyclopropenone (DPC). These receptors all stem from a woman aged 45 to 65 with alopecia areata. Some clones in this sample may be carry-over from other donors' samples.

This clonotype was detected only a few times. The V gene is TRBV6-6, the J gene TRBJ1-1; D not certain. With 8 bases removed from V and 1 base from J, the gap between germline ends came to 8 bases. Per germline, CDR1 MNHNY and CDR2 SVGAGI (reference sequence). The CDR3 runs to 12 residues. CDR3 sequence: CASGEGNTEAFF. The CDR3 DNA follows: TGTGCCAGCGGGGAGGGGAACACTGAAGCTTTCTTT.

This clonotype was recorded a few times. The chain links TRBV4-3 to TRBJ2-7, with D perhaps given as TRBD1 or TRBD2 (5 bases each). Per germline, CDR1 LGHNA and CDR2 YSLEER. Deletions cut 6 bases from V and 4 bases from J, with 13 bases between. The CDR3 covers 13 residues. This CDR3 reads CASSRDQVYEQYF. The CDR3 nucleotides read TGCGCCAGCAGTCGGGACCAAGTTTACGAGCAGTACTTC.

In its sample, this clonotype was seen a few times. The chain recombines TRBV9 with TRBJ2-1, with 7 bases fitting TRBD2. This CDR3 contains 13 residues. V was clipped by 3 bases and J by 3 bases; unmatched bases: 0. Per the germline V gene, CDR1 is SGDLS and CDR2 is YYNGEE. The CDR3 bases are TGTGCCAGCAGCGAGCGGGACTACAATGAGCAGTTCTTC. As protein: CASSERDYNEQFF.

This clonotype was counted only a few times. The chain carries TRBV19 and TRBJ2-5, with 8 bases matching TRBD2. From germline, CDR1 is LNHDA and CDR2 SQIVND (reference sequence). The CDR3 is made up of 17 amino acids. Germline trimming cut 7 bases from V and 7 bases from J; bases unmatched to any gene: 20. Here the CDR3 DNA reads TGTGCCAGTACGCCCACTATTGGGACTAGTGGGAGTGGGACCCAGTACTTC. Its translation is CASTPTIGTSGSGTQYF.

This clonotype was found a few times. The CDR3 sequence is CSTSGQVNTEAFF. The CDR3 DNA reads TGCAGCACCAGCGGACAGGTGAACACTGAAGCTTTCTTT. The chain combines TRBV29-1 with TRBJ1-1; 7 bases are shared with TRBD1. This CDR3 has 13 amino acids. Looked up from germline, CDR1 is SQVTM and CDR2 is ANQGSEA. J lost 0 bases, V lost 8 bases, and 6 bases had no gene match.

In this sample, this clonotype turned up a few times. The chain carries TRBV12-3 or TRBV12-4 and TRBJ2-7; D gene uncertain. CDR3 length equals 11 residues. Trimming left V 3 bases short and J 6 bases short, with 6 bases between. The CDR3 loop is CASSLLVEQYF. CDR3 nucleotide sequence: TGTGCCAGCAGTTTGCTAGTCGAGCAGTACTTC.

This clonotype was seen once. The chain links TRBV14 to TRBJ2-1; 10 bases fit TRBD2. From germline, CDR1 is SGHDN and CDR2 FVKESK. Unmatched junction bases numbered 10, after V lost 3 bases and J lost 5 bases. The CDR3 is made up of 17 amino acids. The CDR3 is CASSHRQREGKNNEQFF. The CDR3 DNA is TGTGCCAGCAGCCATCGACAGCGGGAGGGCAAGAACAATGAGCAGTTCTTC.

In this sample, this clonotype turned up many times. The gene calls are TRBV7-2 and TRBJ2-7, with D possibly TRBD1 on 6 matching bases. Germline lookup yields CDR1 SGHTA and CDR2 FQGNSA. The CDR3 has 16 amino acids. The V end was cut by 5 bases, the J end by 0 bases, with 17 bases between. CDR3 region: CASSPRSGAYSYEQYF. The CDR3 DNA reads TGTGCCAGCAGCCCCCGCTCAGGGGCCTACTCCTACGAGCAGTACTTC.

This clonotype has more than one count but fewer than ten. V is TRBV12-5 and J is TRBJ2-3; 13 bases line up with TRBD2. This CDR3 has 14 amino acids. Germline V gene sequence: CDR1 LGHNT, CDR2 FRNRAP. V dropped 6 bases and J dropped 4; count of bases not matched to a gene: 1. CDR3: CASGGTSGADTQYF. In DNA form, the CDR3 reads TGTGCTAGTGGAGGGACTAGCGGGGCAGATACGCAGTATTTT.

The rearrangement uses TRBV10-3 and TRBJ2-3, with D hard to call. Trimming removed 6 bases at V and 5 bases at J, with 18 bases between. Germline V gene lookup returns CDR1 ENHRY and CDR2 SYGVKD. The CDR3 consists of 15 residues. The CDR3 nucleotides read TGTGCCATCAGCTTGAACAGCGATCTAGGAGATACGCAGTATTTT. It codes for CAISLNSDLGDTQYF.

This clonotype was counted only a few times. This chain links TRBV2 with TRBJ2-1, with 7 positions matching TRBD2. CDR1 is SNHLY, CDR2 FYNNEI, per germline. The CDR3 length is 17 residues. V was pared by 3 bases and J by 12 bases, with 20 bases of the junction left unmatched. CDR3 residues: CASSDHQTSRVLRGQFF. The CDR3 coding sequence is TGTGCCAGCAGTGACCACCAGACTAGCCGAGTCCTGCGGGGGCAGTTCTTC.

This clonotype has only a few counts. The chain uses TRBV5-1 and TRBJ1-1; D remains unclear. The CDR3 is 15 residues long. CDR1 is SGHRS and CDR2 is YFSETQ in the germline V gene. Trimming took 1 base from V and 0 from J, leaving 10 bases between them. CDR3 DNA: TGCGCCAGCAGCTTGCGACCCAATCTGAACACTGAAGCTTTCTTT. Protein sequence: CASSLRPNLNTEAFF.

This clonotype was counted between two and nine times. V gene TRBV11-3 combines with J gene TRBJ2-3; 11 bases are shared with TRBD2. This CDR3 region has 15 residues. Germline V gene lookup returns CDR1 SGHNT and CDR2 YENEEA. V was clipped by 5 bases and J by 4 bases; unmatched bases: 5. The CDR3 spells CASSRIAGGPDTQYF. The DNA of the CDR3 is TGTGCCAGCAGCCGTATAGCGGGAGGGCCAGATACGCAGTATTTT.

This rearrangement joins TRBV7-9 to TRBJ1-2; no clear D. Between the trimmed V and J ends, which lost 4 bases and 5 bases, there was a span of 14 bases. Germline CDR1 is SEHNR and CDR2 is FQNEAQ (reference sequence). CDR3 length: 14 residues. CDR3 sequence (DNA): TGTGCCAGCAGCTCCAAGACTCGTACTTATGGCTACACCTTC. Protein: CASSSKTRTYGYTF.

This clonotype was recorded many times. The chain is built from TRBV30 and TRBJ1-1, with a weak D call TRBD1 (5 bases). This CDR3 contains 12 residues. Trimming took off 4 bases at V and 5 bases at J, with 11 bases between the two ends. Germline CDR1 is GTSNPN and CDR2 is SVGIG (reference sequence). CDR3 in DNA: TGTGCCTGGACTCAGGGTTGGACTGAAGCTTTCTTT. Protein sequence: CAWTQGWTEAFF.

This clonotype appeared many times. This rearrangement joins TRBV18 to TRBJ1-4, with D perhaps TRBD1 (6 bases). Trimming stripped 6 bases from V and 8 bases from J, with 16 bases between. The CDR3 length is 14 residues. Germline V lookup: CDR1 KGHSH, CDR2 LQKENI. The CDR3 nucleotides read TGTGCCAGCTCCCCTGTGAGGGGGATCGAAAAACTGTTTTTT. Translation: CASSPVRGIEKLFF.

The chain uses TRBV7-9 and TRBJ2-1; the match to TRBD1 covers 8 bases. Germline V gives CDR1 SEHNR, CDR2 FQNEAQ (reference sequence). Unmatched junction bases numbered 5, after V lost 5 bases and J lost 2 bases. CDR3 length: 15 amino acids. CDR3 DNA: TGTGCCAGCAGCCATCAGGGGGCTCCCTACAATGAGCAGTTCTTC. Amino acids: CASSHQGAPYNEQFF.

Only a few counts were recorded for this clonotype. V usage is TRBV15 and J usage is TRBJ2-1; a possible D gene is TRBD2 (7 bases). The CDR3 has 14 residues. Looked up from germline, CDR1 is LNHNV and CDR2 is YYDKDF (reference sequence). Trimming stripped 8 bases from V and 3 bases from J, with 14 bases between. The CDR3 loop is CATGGRGNYNEQFF. The CDR3 coding sequence is TGTGCCACCGGAGGGAGGGGGAACTACAATGAGCAGTTCTTC.

This clonotype turned up a few times. The chain carries TRBV20-1 and TRBJ2-1, with no clear D. CDR3 length: 12 residues. Trimming stripped 0 bases from V and 9 bases from J, with 9 bases between. Germline V gene lookup returns CDR1 DFQATT and CDR2 SNEGSKA (reference sequence). The CDR3 nucleotides read TGCAGTGCTAGAGATCAGAAGGGTGAGCAGTTCTTC. This gives the protein CSARDQKGEQFF.

This clonotype showed up many times. The CDR3, as DNA: TGTGCCAGCGCGACTAGCGGGAGGAACAATGAGCAGTTCTTC. Residues: CASATSGRNNEQFF. The chain joins TRBV6-2 or TRBV6-3 to TRBJ2-1; 13 bases are shared with TRBD2. This CDR3 is 14 amino acids long. The junction had 3 bases not matched to a gene; V was cut back by 8 bases and J by 5 bases. Germline CDR1 MNHEY, CDR2 SVGEGT.

This clonotype has just a few counts. The chain joins TRBV2 to TRBJ2-3; TRBD2 agrees at 11 bases. V shed 8 bases and J 0 bases; nucleotides not matched to a gene: 10. The CDR3 length is 17 residues. The germline V gene encodes CDR1 SNHLY and CDR2 FYNNEI. The CDR3 loop is CASLPGLAARSTDTQYF. The DNA of the CDR3 is TGTGCCAGCCTCCCGGGACTAGCGGCCCGTAGCACAGATACGCAGTATTTT. The whole variable domain, filled in from reference TRBV2 and TRBJ2-3, reads EPEVTQTPSHQVTQMGQEVILRCVPISNHLYFYWYRQILGQKVEFLVSFYNNEISEKSEIFDDQFSVERPDGSNFTLKIRSTKLEDSAMYFCASLPGLAARSTDTQYFGPGTRLTVL.

The V call is TRBV29-1, the J call TRBJ2-2, with 12 nucleotides matching TRBD2. With 6 bases clipped from V and 7 bases from J, the junction kept 9 bases outside the gene matches. CDR3 size: 15 residues. Germline loops: CDR1 SQVTM, CDR2 ANQGSEA. CDR3 sequence (DNA): TGCAGCGTGGCGCTAGCGGGAGGGCCAGGCGGGGAGCTGTTTTTT. This sequence encodes CSVALAGGPGGELFF.

The chain recombines TRBV7-2 with TRBJ2-3, with 7 bases lining up with TRBD1. Looked up from germline, CDR1 is SGHTA and CDR2 is FQGNSA. CDR3 length: 13 amino acids. J was trimmed by 5 bases and V by 5 bases; bases with no gene match: 4. CDR3: CASSGNRGDTQYF. The CDR3 region has the DNA TGTGCCAGCAGCGGCAACAGGGGAGATACGCAGTATTTT.

This chain uses TRBV30 with TRBJ2-6; weak D call: TRBD1 (5 bases). Trimming left V 4 bases short and J 2 bases short, with 15 bases between. The CDR3 sequence is 16 residues long. Looked up from germline, CDR1 is GTSNPN and CDR2 is SVGIG (reference sequence). The CDR3 region has the DNA TGTGCCTGGATGAGGCAGGGTGAAGCTGGGGCCAACGTCCTGACTTTC. Encoded protein: CAWMRQGEAGANVLTF.

The rearrangement joins TRBV7-9 to TRBJ1-2; perhaps TRBD1 as D (5 bases). Trimming pared 5 bases from V and 3 bases from J, leaving 13 bases between. The V gene's germline CDR1 is SEHNR and CDR2 FQNEAQ (reference sequence). CDR3 length equals 14 residues. The DNA for the CDR3 is TGTGCCAGCAGCGACCCGCGACAGTACTATGGCTACACCTTC. Protein: CASSDPRQYYGYTF.

This chain uses TRBV5-1 with TRBJ2-3; TRBD2 matches 11 bases. V gave up 4 bases and J gave up 5 bases; unmatched junction bases: 3. Germline CDR1 SGHRS, CDR2 YFSETQ. This CDR3 is built from 14 residues. CDR3 nucleotides: TGCGCCAGCAGCCAAACTAGCGGGAGAGATACGCAGTATTTT. It encodes CASSQTSGRDTQYF.

This clonotype was counted between two and nine times. This chain uses TRBV7-2 with TRBJ1-2; D is uncertain. Germline V gives CDR1 SGHTA, CDR2 FQGNSA. V lost 5 bases and J 4 bases, leaving 14 bases between the germline ends. This CDR3 has 14 amino acids. CDR3 coding DNA: TGTGCCAGCAGCCCGTGGGAGGGATTCTATGGCTACACCTTC. Amino acid sequence: CASSPWEGFYGYTF.

The rearrangement joins TRBV29-1 to TRBJ2-2; D uncertain. Deletions cut 5 bases from V and 7 bases from J, with 11 bases between. CDR3 length equals 12 residues. In germline, CDR1 is SQVTM, CDR2 ANQGSEA. The CDR3 DNA sequence: TGCAGCGTTTACTGGGCCGGCGGGGAGCTGTTTTTT. This codes for CSVYWAGGELFF.

This clonotype was observed a handful of times. This chain uses TRBV29-1 with TRBJ2-1; 12 nucleotides match TRBD2. CDR1 and CDR2 from the germline V gene are SQVTM and ANQGSEA. Losses at the gene ends were 7 bases for V and 5 bases for J; bases not matched to a gene: 9. The CDR3 runs 15 residues. DNA for the CDR3: TGCAGCGCTCTGGGGGGACTAGCGGGCCACAATGAGCAGTTCTTC. It encodes CSALGGLAGHNEQFF.

This clonotype has at least ten counts. CDR3 sequence: CASIHADTQYF. CDR3 sequence (DNA): TGTGCCAGCATCCATGCAGATACGCAGTATTTT. This sequence joins TRBV28 and TRBJ2-3; D gene ambiguous. V shed 7 bases and J shed 4 bases, with 6 bases lying between them. This CDR3 spans 11 amino acids. Germline V gene sequence: CDR1 MDHEN, CDR2 SYDVKM.

This clonotype was counted at least ten times. The J gene is TRBJ1-1, the V gene TRBV5-5; no clear D gene. The germline gives CDR1 SGHKS, CDR2 YYEKEE (reference sequence). This CDR3 is 14 amino acids long. V lost 2 bases and J 0 bases, leaving 8 bases between the germline ends. The CDR3 sequence: CASSLQRMNTEAFF. CDR3 bases: TGTGCCAGCAGCTTACAGAGAATGAACACTGAAGCTTTCTTT.

This clonotype came up a few times. The chain combines TRBV9 with TRBJ2-3; tentatively, D is TRBD1 or TRBD2 (5 bases each). CDR1 and CDR2 (germline): SGDLS, YYNGEE. Deletions cut 3 bases from V and 3 bases from J, with 20 bases between. The length of the CDR3 is 17 residues. The DNA for the CDR3 is TGTGCCAGCAGCGCTTCCCCGACGACGGGACGGACAGATACGCAGTATTTT. Protein product: CASSASPTTGRTDTQYF.